These 27 T cell receptor beta chains came from one sample sequenced in a study of cytomegalovirus exposure and HLA in healthy donors. Primers: 60 Vbeta forward and 13 Jbeta reverse. Sequencing was performed with immunoSEQ multiplex PCR; in TCRdb, only in-frame clones are kept and a portion is missing. The table lists 150,000 to 200,000 clones, 71% of them singletons. Specimen: PBMCs. These receptors were taken from a woman in her thirties in good health and CMV-seronegative.

This chain joins TRBV6-5 and TRBJ2-3, with 9 nucleotides matching TRBD2. The CDR3 runs 15 residues. The J segment lost 4 bases and the V segment lost 6 bases, leaving 8 bases of the junction unmatched. The germline gives CDR1 MNHEY, CDR2 SVGAGI. CDR3 coding DNA: TGTGCCAGCAGACACGGGGCGGGGGGGCCAGATACGCAGTATTTT. Amino acid sequence: CASRHGAGGPDTQYF.

The V gene is TRBV7-9, the J gene TRBJ1-1; D call uncertain. CDR1 is SEHNR and CDR2 is FQNEAQ in the germline V gene (reference sequence). V was pared by 9 bases and J by 0 bases, with 11 bases between. The CDR3 sequence is 13 residues long. This CDR3 is CASLTPMNTEAFF. DNA of the CDR3: TGTGCCAGTTTGACACCCATGAACACTGAAGCTTTCTTT.

CDR3 nucleotides: TGTGCCAGCAGCACACAGGGTTGGAGCAATCAGCCCCAGCATTTT. Protein: CASSTQGWSNQPQHF. The chain recombines TRBV7-2 with TRBJ1-5; D might be TRBD1 (6 bases). CDR1 SGHTA and CDR2 FQGNSA come from the germline V gene. V lost 5 bases and J lost 1, with 12 bases in between. This CDR3 is built from 15 residues.

CDR3 in amino acids: CASSLFFTGQFFSGNTIYF. The CDR3 region has the DNA TGTGCCAGCAGTTTATTTTTCACGGGACAGTTCTTCTCTGGAAACACCATATATTTT. This chain links TRBV28 with TRBJ1-3, with TRBD1 matching 7 bases. The CDR3 length is 19 residues. V lost 1 base to trimming and J lost 0 bases; unmatched junction nucleotides: 12. Looked up from germline, CDR1 is MDHEN and CDR2 is SYDVKM. The full variable domain, in which reference TRBV28 and TRBJ1-3 provide the parts outside the CDR3, is DVKVTQSSRYLVKRTGEKVFLECVQDMDHENMFWYRQDPGLGLRLIYFSYDVKMKEKGDIPEGYSVSREKKERFSLILESASTNQTSMYLCASSLFFTGQFFSGNTIYFGEGSWLTVV.

This chain links TRBV6-6 with TRBJ1-5; 7 nucleotides match TRBD1. CDR1 and CDR2 from the germline V gene are MNHNY and SVGAGI (reference sequence). V trimming: 2 bases; J trimming: 4 bases; junction bases outside the gene matches: 5. The CDR3 runs 15 residues. CDR3 region: CASSYGGTENQPQHF. The CDR3 DNA is TGTGCCAGCAGTTACGGTGGGACAGAAAATCAGCCCCAGCATTTT.

CDR3 DNA: TGTGCCAGCAGCGCAGGGGGTAACTACGAGCAGTACTTC. Its translation is CASSAGGNYEQYF. The chain links TRBV9 to TRBJ2-7, with 7 bases fitting TRBD1. The CDR3 covers 13 residues. CDR1 SGDLS and CDR2 YYNGEE come from the germline V gene. Trimming cost V 3 bases and J 3 bases; bases outside gene matches: 3.

The V and J genes are TRBV6-4 and TRBJ2-3; no reliable D call. Trimming removed 8 bases from V and 0 bases from J, with 9 bases in between. The V gene's germline CDR1 is MRHNA and CDR2 SNTAGT. This CDR3 is 13 amino acids long. Here the CDR3 reads CASAESSTDTQYF. The CDR3 bases are TGTGCCAGCGCAGAATCTAGCACAGATACGCAGTATTTT.

The rearrangement joins TRBV4-3 to TRBJ1-1; tentatively, D is TRBD1 (5 bases). Trimming left V 5 bases short and J 4 bases short, with 14 bases between. This CDR3 has 14 residues. Per the germline V gene, CDR1 is LGHNA and CDR2 is YSLEER. CDR3 sequence (DNA): TGCGCCAGCAGCAGGGCAGGGCTAGGCACTGAAGCTTTCTTT. Protein: CASSRAGLGTEAFF.

J is TRBJ1-1 and V is TRBV7-6; 7 positions match TRBD1. J lost 0 bases, V lost 5 bases, and 6 bases had no gene match. The germline V gene encodes CDR1 SGHVS and CDR2 FNYEAQ. This CDR3 has 15 amino acids. The CDR3 here is CASSPSQGLNTEAFF. The CDR3 DNA is TGTGCCAGCAGCCCGTCACAGGGGTTGAACACTGAAGCTTTCTTT.

The CDR3, as DNA: TGTGCCAGCAGCTCCTTAGAGGGTGAGCAGTTCTTC. Translated, it gives CASSSLEGEQFF. The gene calls are TRBV5-4 and TRBJ2-1; D might be TRBD2 (5 bases). The V end lost 3 bases, the J end lost 9 bases, and 10 bases lay between the germline ends. CDR3 length: 12 amino acids. CDR1 and CDR2 from the germline V gene are SGHNT and YYREEE (reference sequence).

The J gene is TRBJ1-1, the V gene TRBV30, with D perhaps TRBD1 (6 bases). Germline V gives CDR1 GTSNPN, CDR2 SVGIG (reference sequence). CDR3 length: 14 amino acids. Trimming left V 2 bases short and J 7 bases short, with 17 bases between. CDR3 sequence reads: CAWSMIGTNCEAFF. The CDR3 DNA follows: TGTGCCTGGAGTATGATAGGGACAAATTGTGAAGCTTTCTTT.

The V gene is TRBV7-3, the J gene TRBJ1-5; weak D call: TRBD1 (6 bases). There are 15 residues in the CDR3. Germline assignment: CDR1 SGHTA and CDR2 FQGTGA. Trimming stripped 0 bases from V and 4 bases from J, with 10 bases between. Here the CDR3 reads CASSLTGQGNQPQHF. The CDR3 nucleotides are TGTGCCAGCAGCTTAACGGGTCAGGGGAATCAGCCCCAGCATTTT.

The J gene is TRBJ1-1, the V gene TRBV11-1, with 10 bases aligning to TRBD1. Per the germline V gene, CDR1 is SGHAT and CDR2 is FQDESV (reference sequence). CDR3 length: 15 amino acids. V shed 1 base, J shed 7 bases, and the junction held 6 bases outside the gene matches. CDR3 coding DNA: TGTGCCAGCAGCTTAGGCGGGACAGGGGTCGATGAAGCTTTCTTT. Translating it yields CASSLGGTGVDEAFF.

The chain uses TRBV5-1 and TRBJ1-1; 8 bases agree with TRBD1. Germline V gene sequence: CDR1 SGHRS, CDR2 YFSETQ. The CDR3 runs 15 residues. The V gene end was trimmed by 0 bases and the J gene end by 1 base; junction bases not matched to a gene: 2. CDR3 sequence reads: CASSLVTGANTEAFF. In DNA form, the CDR3 reads TGCGCCAGCAGCTTGGTGACAGGGGCGAACACTGAAGCTTTCTTT.

This clone was detected a few times. The chain recombines TRBV6-6 with TRBJ2-6; D remains unclear. CDR1 is MNHNY and CDR2 is SVGAGI in the germline V gene (reference sequence). Trimming removed 5 bases at V and 2 bases at J, with 7 bases between. The CDR3 is 14 amino acids. CDR3 in amino acids: CASSLSTGANVLTF. For the CDR3, the DNA is TGTGCCAGCAGTCTATCGACTGGGGCCAACGTCCTGACTTTC.

The chain employs TRBV20-1 and TRBJ2-7; D not certain. Trimming shortened V by 5 bases and J by 9 bases, and 14 bases separated the two germline ends. The germline V gene encodes CDR1 DFQATT and CDR2 SNEGSKA (reference sequence). The CDR3 extends over 11 amino acids. CDR3 loop: CSAPRSSVQYF. The CDR3 region has the DNA TGCAGTGCTCCACGCTCGTCGGTGCAGTACTTC.

This clone was seen only a few times. This rearrangement joins TRBV5-4 to TRBJ2-5; a weak D match, TRBD1 (7 bases). V lost 5 bases to trimming and J lost 1 base, with 12 bases between them. The V gene's germline CDR1 is SGHNT and CDR2 YYREEE (reference sequence). The CDR3 covers 14 residues. The CDR3 here is CASSSQGGQETQYF. CDR3 coding DNA: TGTGCCAGCAGTTCCCAGGGGGGCCAAGAGACCCAGTACTTC.

The rearrangement joins TRBV4-1 to TRBJ2-7; possible D gene TRBD2, 6 bases. CDR3 length: 13 amino acids. Trimming shortened V by 0 bases and J by 5 bases, and 8 bases separated the two germline ends. CDR1 and CDR2 (germline): MGHRA, YSYEKL. The CDR3 here is CASSQDGGHEQYF. The CDR3 DNA reads TGCGCCAGCAGCCAAGATGGAGGGCACGAGCAGTACTTC.

This chain connects TRBV28 to TRBJ2-7, with D perhaps matching TRBD1 (5 bases). Trimming took off 2 bases at V and 5 bases at J, with 10 bases between the two ends. The CDR3 is 13 residues long. The germline gives CDR1 MDHEN, CDR2 SYDVKM. The CDR3 nucleotides read TGTGCCAGCAGTTTACCTGGCAGGGACGAGCAGTACTTC. It encodes CASSLPGRDEQYF.

The chain joins TRBV19 to TRBJ2-5; D is perhaps TRBD1 (5 bases). Germline CDR1 and CDR2: LNHDA and SQIVND (reference sequence). V shed 4 bases and J shed 4 bases, with 13 bases lying between them. CDR3 size: 14 residues. CDR3 sequence: CASSNPGLPETQYF. The CDR3 nucleotides read TGTGCCAGTAGTAATCCAGGGCTCCCAGAGACCCAGTACTTC.

This chain joins TRBV29-1 and TRBJ2-2; D possibly corresponds to TRBD1 (7 bases). V was trimmed by 6 bases and J by 1 base, leaving 12 bases between them. The CDR3 spans 14 residues. Germline V gene sequence: CDR1 SQVTM, CDR2 ANQGSEA. The CDR3 sequence is CSVGGGLNTGELFF. DNA of the CDR3: TGCAGCGTAGGAGGGGGCCTGAACACCGGGGAGCTGTTTTTT.

This clone was detected a few times. This rearrangement joins TRBV7-7 to TRBJ2-7, with D possibly TRBD2 on 6 matching bases. The V gene's germline CDR1 is SSHAT and CDR2 FNYEAQ (reference sequence). The CDR3 length is 13 residues. V gave up 1 base and J gave up 6 bases, with 10 bases separating them. This CDR3 reads CASSLDRGSEQYF. The DNA of the CDR3 is TGTGCCAGCAGCTTAGATCGGGGGTCCGAGCAGTACTTC.

The chain employs TRBV28 and TRBJ1-6, with D unresolved. CDR3 length: 14 residues. The germline gives CDR1 MDHEN, CDR2 SYDVKM. Trimming removed 4 bases at V and 6 bases at J, with 10 bases between. CDR3 protein: CASSWIAGNSPLHF. CDR3 DNA: TGTGCCAGCAGTTGGATTGCGGGTAATTCACCCCTCCACTTT.

The genes are TRBV30 and TRBJ1-6; D is unclear. The germline CDR1 and CDR2 sequences are GTSNPN and SVGIG (reference sequence). The V end was cut by 3 bases, the J end by 10 bases, with 13 bases between. The CDR3 has 13 amino acids. CDR3 nucleotide sequence: TGTGCCTGGAGATATAACAGTGGCTCACCCCTCCACTTT. It yields the protein CAWRYNSGSPLHF.

V and J are TRBV27 and TRBJ2-3; TRBD2 agrees at 12 bases. Germline-derived CDR1 and CDR2 are MNHEY and SMNVEV (reference sequence). Trimming at V came to 3 bases and at J to 4 bases, leaving 5 bases not matched to a gene. The CDR3 extends over 16 amino acids. This CDR3 is CASSFLAGGNADTQYF. The CDR3 coding sequence is TGTGCCAGCAGTTTTCTAGCGGGGGGGAATGCAGATACGCAGTATTTT.

The chain recombines TRBV4-2 with TRBJ2-2; a weak D match, TRBD1 (5 bases). The V end was cut by 1 base, the J end by 0 bases, with 9 bases between. This CDR3 spans 16 amino acids. Germline CDR1 and CDR2: LGHNA and YNFKEQ. The CDR3 DNA sequence: TGTGCCAGCAGCCAAGGGACATCATCGAACACCGGGGAGCTGTTTTTT. It codes for CASSQGTSSNTGELFF.

J is TRBJ2-6 and V is TRBV18; maybe TRBD2 (5 bases). CDR1 is KGHSH and CDR2 is LQKENI in the germline V gene. V was pared by 3 bases and J by 3 bases, with 9 bases between. The CDR3 is 15 residues long. CDR3 DNA: TGTGCCAGCTCACCGAGGGATAGTGGGGCCAACGTCCTGACTTTC. This encodes CASSPRDSGANVLTF.